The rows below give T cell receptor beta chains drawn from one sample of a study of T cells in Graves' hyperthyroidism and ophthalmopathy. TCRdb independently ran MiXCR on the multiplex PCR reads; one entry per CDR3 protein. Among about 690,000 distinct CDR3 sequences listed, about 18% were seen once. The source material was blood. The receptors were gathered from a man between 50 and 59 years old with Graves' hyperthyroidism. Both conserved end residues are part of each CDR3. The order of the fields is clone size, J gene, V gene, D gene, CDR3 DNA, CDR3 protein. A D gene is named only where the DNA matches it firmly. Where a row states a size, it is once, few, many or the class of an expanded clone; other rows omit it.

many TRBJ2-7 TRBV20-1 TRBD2 TGCAGTGCTAGCGAATCTAGCGGAAGCTCCTACGAGCAGTACTTC CSASESSGSSYEQYF
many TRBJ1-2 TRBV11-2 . TGTGCCAGCACCCTTGGTGGGTTCCAGGGCTACACCTTC CASTLGGFQGYTF
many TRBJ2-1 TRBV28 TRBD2 TGTGCCAGCAGTCCTCCCTTAGCGGGAGCGGCCCACAATGAGCAGTTCTTC CASSPPLAGAAHNEQFF
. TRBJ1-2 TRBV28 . TGTGCCAGCAGTGAGTACAAGGATGGCTACACCTTC CASSEYKDGYTF
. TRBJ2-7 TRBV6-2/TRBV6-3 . TGTGCCAGCCGGGAAATTAGCGGATACGAGCAGTACTTC CASREISGYEQYF
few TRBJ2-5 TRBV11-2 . TGTGCCAGCAGCTTAGAGGCGTTCGAGACCCAGTACTTC CASSLEAFETQYF
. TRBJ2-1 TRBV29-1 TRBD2 TGCAGCGTCCCTAATAGCGGGAGTGGCAATGAGCAGTTCTTC CSVPNSGSGNEQFF
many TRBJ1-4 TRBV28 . TGTGCCAGCAGTTTAATAGGACAGAATGAAAAACTGTTTTTT CASSLIGQNEKLFF
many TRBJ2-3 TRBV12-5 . TGTGCTAGTGGTTTGTGGGGCACAGATACGCAGTATTTT CASGLWGTDTQYF
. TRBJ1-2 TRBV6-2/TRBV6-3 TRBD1 TGTGCCAGCAGTTACCTAGACAGGGAACGGGGCTACACCTTC CASSYLDRERGYTF
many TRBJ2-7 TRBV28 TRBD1 TGTGCCAGCAGTTACGCCAGACAGGGAAACTACGAGCAGTACTTC CASSYARQGNYEQYF
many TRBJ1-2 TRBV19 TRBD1 TGTGCCAGTACCCGGACAGGGGGCAGTGGCTACACCTTC CASTRTGGSGYTF
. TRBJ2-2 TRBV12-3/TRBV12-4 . TGTGCCAGCAGTCCGGTCGGACAGCAGCGACTGTTTTTT CASSPVGQQRLFF
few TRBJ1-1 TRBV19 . TGTGCCAGTAGTATTAGTCTCGCGGGCACTGAAGCTTTCTTT CASSISLAGTEAFF
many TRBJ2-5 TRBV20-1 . TGCAGTGCTAGAGATTCGGACAGCCAAGAGACCCAGTACTTC CSARDSDSQETQYF
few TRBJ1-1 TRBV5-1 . TGCGCCAGCAGCTCCGGGACCCTGGGGACTGAAGCTTTCTTT CASSSGTLGTEAFF
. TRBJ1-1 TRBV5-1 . TGCGCCAGCAGACCCCCCCGGGGAGGAGGGAACACTGAAGCTTTCTTT CASRPPRGGGNTEAFF
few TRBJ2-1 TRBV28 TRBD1 TGTGCCAGCAGACTGGAGGGACAGGGGGCCTACAATGAGCGGTTCTTC CASRLEGQGAYNERFF
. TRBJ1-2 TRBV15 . TGTGCCACCAGTCCCGACAGTAACTATGGCTACACCTTC CATSPDSNYGYTF
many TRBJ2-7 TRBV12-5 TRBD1 TGTGCTAGTGGGCAGGGGGACTACGAGCAGTACTTC CASGQGDYEQYF
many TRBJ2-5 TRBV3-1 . TGTGCCAGCAGCCAAAACAGGGAAGAGACCCAGTACTTC CASSQNREETQYF
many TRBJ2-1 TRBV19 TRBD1 TGTGCCAGTATTCCCACAGGGGGGTCCTACAATGAGCAGTTCTTC CASIPTGGSYNEQFF
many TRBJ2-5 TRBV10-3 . TGTGCCATCAGTGGGGGATCGATGGGAGACCAAGAGACCCAGTACTTC CAISGGSMGDQETQYF
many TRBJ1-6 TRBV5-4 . TGTGCCAGCAGTTTGTATAATTCACCCCTCCACTTT CASSLYNSPLHF
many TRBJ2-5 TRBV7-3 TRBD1 TGTGCCAGCAGCTCCACTCTGGACAGGCAAGAGACCCAGTACTTC CASSSTLDRQETQYF
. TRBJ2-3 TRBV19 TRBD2 TGTGCCAGTACACTAGCGGGAGGGCCCACAGATACGCAGTATTTT CASTLAGGPTDTQYF
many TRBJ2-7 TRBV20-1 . TGCAGTGCTAGAAACCCGCAGGGGAGCGAATACGAGCAGTACTTC CSARNPQGSEYEQYF
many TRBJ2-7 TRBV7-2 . TGTGCCAGCAGCTTAGGTACATGGGTTGAGGAGCAGTACTTC CASSLGTWVEEQYF
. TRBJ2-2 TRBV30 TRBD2 TGTGCCTGGAGGCCACCGGGACTAGCGGGAGGTGGGACCGGGGAGCTGTTTTTT CAWRPPGLAGGGTGELFF
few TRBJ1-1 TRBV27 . TGTGCCAGCAGAATCTGGCAGGGGAACACTGAAGCTTTCTTT CASRIWQGNTEAFF
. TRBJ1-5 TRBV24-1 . TGTGCCACCAGCCAGGCTAGCAATCAGCCCCAGCATTTT CATSQASNQPQHF
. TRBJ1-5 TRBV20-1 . TGCAGTGCTAGATACGGGGCCCAGCCCCAGCATTTT CSARYGAQPQHF
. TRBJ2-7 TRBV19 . TGTGCCAGTAGTATGGCGAACTACCCAACCTACGAGCAGTACTTC CASSMANYPTYEQYF
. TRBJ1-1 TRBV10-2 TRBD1 TGCGCCAGCAGTGAATACTTGGCTGGACAGGGTTGGGGTGAAGCTTTCTTT CASSEYLAGQGWGEAFF
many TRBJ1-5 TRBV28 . TGTGCCAGCAGGGGACCCAATCAGCCCCAGCATTTT CASRGPNQPQHF
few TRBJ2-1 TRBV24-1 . TGTGCCACTACAAGCGGGTGGGACAATGAGCAGTTCTTC CATTSGWDNEQFF
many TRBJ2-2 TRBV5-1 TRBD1 TGCGCCAGCAGCGCAGCCGGGACAGGAAACACCGGGGAGCTGTTTTTT CASSAAGTGNTGELFF
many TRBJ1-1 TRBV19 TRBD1 TGTGCCAGTAGTACCCTGGGACAGGCGAACACTGAAGCTTTCTTT CASSTLGQANTEAFF
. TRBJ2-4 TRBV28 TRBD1 TGTGCCAGCAGAGCGTCAGGGGGAACCAAAAACATTCAGTACTTC CASRASGGTKNIQYF
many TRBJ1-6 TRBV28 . TGTGCCAGCAGTTTATGGGGCAGGGCGAGCTCACCCCTCCACTTT CASSLWGRASSPLHF
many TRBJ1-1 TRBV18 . TGTGCCAGCTCACCACCTGTGAACACTGAAGCTTTCTTT CASSPPVNTEAFF
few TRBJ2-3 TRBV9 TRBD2 TGTGCCAGCAGCCCCCGGGGGGATGTTGGCACAGATACGCAGTATTTT CASSPRGDVGTDTQYF
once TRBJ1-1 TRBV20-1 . TGCAGTGCCCAACCGGGCGACCTTAGGGGGACGGTTGAAGCTTTCTTT CSAQPGDLRGTVEAFF
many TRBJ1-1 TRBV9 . TGTGCCAGCAGCCCCGCGGGGGGCATCACTGAAGCTTTCTTT CASSPAGGITEAFF
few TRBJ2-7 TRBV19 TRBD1 TGTGCCAGTAGTATAGCCCAGGACAGGGTGGAACTCTACGAGCAGTACTTC CASSIAQDRVELYEQYF
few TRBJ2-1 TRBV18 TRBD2 TGTGCCAGCTCACCACTAGCGGGAGGGTCGGTTGAGCAGTTCTTC CASSPLAGGSVEQFF
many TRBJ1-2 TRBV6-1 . TGTGCCAGCACCTCAGACAGCCAAGTCTATGGCTACACCTTC CASTSDSQVYGYTF
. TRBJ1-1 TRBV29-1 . TGCAGCGTGTATGATGGAGTCACGGACACTGAAGCTTTCTTT CSVYDGVTDTEAFF
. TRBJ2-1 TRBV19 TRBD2 TGTGCCAGTAGTATAGGGGGGCGGCTAGCGGGACTCCACTCCTACAATGAGCAGTTCTTC CASSIGGRLAGLHSYNEQFF
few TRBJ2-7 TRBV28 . TGTGCCAGCAGCCCCGCGGGTGGGAACTACGAGCAGTACTTC CASSPAGGNYEQYF
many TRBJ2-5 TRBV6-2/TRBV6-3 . TGTGCCAGCAGTTTGCACATTTCGGCGGCGGGGTACTTC CASSLHISAAGYF
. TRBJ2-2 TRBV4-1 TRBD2 TGCGCCAGCAGCCTGGGACTAGCGGGAGGGTTGAACACCGGGGAGCTGTTTTTT CASSLGLAGGLNTGELFF
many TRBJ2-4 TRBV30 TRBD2 TGTGCCTGGAGCGCGGGACTAGGAGGCAACATTCAGTACTTC CAWSAGLGGNIQYF
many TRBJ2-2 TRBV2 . TGTGCCAGCAGTGAAGATAGTAGGTACACCGGGGAGCTGTTTTTT CASSEDSRYTGELFF
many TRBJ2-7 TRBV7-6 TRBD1 TGTGCCAGCAGCTCGGGACAGGGATTCTACGAGCAGTACTTC CASSSGQGFYEQYF